This TCR beta chain was found in a study of CD8+ T cells in alopecia areata. As for the study in general: Patients in the treated group were given tofacitinib by mouth, 5 to 10 mg twice a day.

Remarks on this clone: Its antigen is unidentified.

cDNA prepared by RNA extraction and subsequent reverse transcription served as the template for sequencing. Only in-frame clones appear in the TCRdb table, and some are missing; sequencing was by immunoSEQ multiplex PCR. Altogether fewer than 110,000 clones are present, 60% being singletons, with the ten largest covering around 15%. Trimming cost V 5 bases and J 3 bases, with 20 bases left between them. CDR1 is MNHEY, CDR2 SMNVEV, per germline (reference sequence). This CDR3 has 16 amino acids. Notes on the study in general: Sequence data from scalp samples additionally include resident alphabeta T cells of normal skin. Elevated clonality characterized lesional scalp relative to normal scalp, particularly in alopecia totalis/universalis.

The treatment denotes: oral pan-JAK inhibitor, 5-10 mg twice daily. Specimen: CD8+ T cells sorted from blood, collected at approximately week 61, from a patient treated with tofacitinib. V and J are TRBV27 and TRBJ2-7; TRBD2 is a possible D gene (5 bases). The TCR sequence derives from a human donor with alopecia areata. This CDR3 is CASSLLSSRRNYEQYF. The CDR3 region has the DNA TGTGCCAGCAGTCTGCTTTCTAGCAGGCGTAACTACGAGCAGTACTTC.